The 16 T cell receptor beta chains below all came from one sample that was sequenced in a study of blood T cell repertoires in COVID-19. The repertoire was sequenced with immunoSEQ multiplex PCR; TCRdb's copy has only in-frame clones and lacks some. The sample consists of more than 70,000 clones, about four fifths of them appearing once. The specimen was peripheral blood. The receptors shown here come from a woman aged 65 to 85 with acute or convalescent COVID-19.

V is TRBV19 and J is TRBJ1-5, with a possible D match to TRBD1 (5 bases). The germline V gene encodes CDR1 LNHDA and CDR2 SQIVND (reference sequence). Trimming took off 6 bases at V and 4 bases at J, with 13 bases between the two ends. The CDR3 totals 14 residues. CDR3 sequence: CASRGVLGNQPQHF. The CDR3 region has the DNA TGTGCCAGTAGAGGGGTTTTGGGGAATCAGCCCCAGCATTTT.

The rearrangement uses TRBV6-1 and TRBJ2-6, with unresolved D. Looked up from germline, CDR1 is MNHNS and CDR2 is SASEGT. The CDR3 totals 17 residues. V was clipped by 3 bases and J by 0 bases, with 12 bases between them. In nucleotides, the CDR3 is TGTGCCAGCAGTGACGGTCCCACGGGCTCTGGGGCCAACGTCCTGACTTTC. Its protein product is CASSDGPTGSGANVLTF.

CDR3 residues: CATSRLGAGSYNEQFF. The CDR3 DNA reads as TGTGCCACCAGCCGCCTGGGAGCGGGGTCCTACAATGAGCAGTTCTTC. The rearrangement links TRBV24-1 to TRBJ2-1; 7 bases fit TRBD2. Germline V gene data show CDR1 as KGHDR and CDR2 as SFDVKD. Trimming cost V 7 bases and J 1 base; bases outside gene matches: 9. There are 16 residues in the CDR3.

This chain uses TRBV11-3 with TRBJ2-1, with D hard to call. V was shortened by 1 base and J by 3 bases, with 7 bases between the two germline ends. Germline V lookup: CDR1 SGHNT, CDR2 YENEEA. The CDR3 is 14 residues long. CDR3 loop: CASSLGLNYNEQFF. The CDR3, as DNA: TGTGCCAGCAGCTTAGGACTGAACTACAATGAGCAGTTCTTC.

The V call is TRBV19, the J call TRBJ1-1; TRBD1 might be the D (6 bases). The CDR3 consists of 14 residues. The germline V and J ends were trimmed by 7 bases and 7 bases, with 19 bases remaining between them. The germline V gene encodes CDR1 LNHDA and CDR2 SQIVND (reference sequence). This CDR3 is CASTQGIGTDEAFF. The CDR3 DNA sequence: TGTGCCAGTACTCAGGGGATCGGTACTGATGAAGCTTTCTTT.

V and J are TRBV5-1 and TRBJ2-7, with 10 bases lining up with TRBD1. Unmatched junction bases numbered 4, after V lost 4 bases and J lost 0 bases. Per germline, CDR1 SGHRS and CDR2 YFSETQ. The CDR3 totals 15 residues. CDR3 coding DNA: TGCGCCAGCAGCATGGGACAGGGGAGCTCCTACGAGCAGTACTTC. Residues: CASSMGQGSSYEQYF. Together with reference TRBV5-1 and TRBJ2-7, the CDR3 gives the full variable domain: KAGVTQTPRYLIKTRGQQVTLSCSPISGHRSVSWYQQTPGQGLQFLFEYFSETQRNKGNFPGRFSGRQFSNSRSEMNVSTLELGDSALYLCASSMGQGSSYEQYFGPGTRLTVT.

This clone was recorded a few times. The V gene is TRBV5-5, the J gene TRBJ2-5; 9 bases map to TRBD1. This CDR3 has 15 residues. After removal of 4 bases from V and 5 bases from J, the junction contained 9 bases not matched to a gene. The germline gives CDR1 SGHKS, CDR2 YYEKEE (reference sequence). CDR3 residues: CASSLRDRVPETQYF. The CDR3 DNA reads as TGTGCCAGCAGCCTACGGGACAGGGTGCCCGAGACCCAGTACTTC.

The V gene is TRBV5-4, the J gene TRBJ2-2; 13 positions match TRBD2. Germline loops: CDR1 SGHNT, CDR2 YYREEE (reference sequence). J gave up 5 bases and V 1 base, and 2 bases lay outside the gene matches. This CDR3 region has 16 residues. CDR3 loop: CASSLMGLAGTGELFF. DNA of the CDR3: TGTGCCAGCAGCTTGATGGGACTAGCGGGGACCGGGGAGCTGTTTTTT. Full variable domain (rest looked up from reference TRBV5-4 and TRBJ2-2): ETGVTQSPTHLIKTRGQQVTLRCSSQSGHNTVSWYQQALGQGPQFIFQYYREEENGRGNFPPRFSGLQFPNYSSELNVNALELDDSALYLCASSLMGLAGTGELFFGEGSRLTVL.

V is TRBV11-2 and J is TRBJ2-7; 10 positions agree with TRBD2. The CDR3 length is 15 residues. Germline values: CDR1 SGHAT, CDR2 FQNNGV. The trim removed 6 bases at V and 2 bases at J, leaving 7 bases unmatched. CDR3 nucleotide sequence: TGTGCCAGCAGTACGATTAGCGGGAGGACCTACGAGCAGTACTTC. Residues: CASSTISGRTYEQYF.

This clone was observed at least ten times. The chain joins TRBV2 to TRBJ2-7; 11 nucleotides match TRBD2. Per the germline V gene, CDR1 is SNHLY and CDR2 is FYNNEI. This CDR3 spans 14 amino acids. After removal of 7 bases from V and 7 bases from J, the junction contained 9 bases not matched to a gene. The CDR3 DNA reads as TGTGCCAGCAAGGCTAGCGGGAGGTTGGGGGAGCAGTACTTC. It is translated as CASKASGRLGEQYF.

The V call is TRBV10-1, the J call TRBJ2-7, with D possibly matching TRBD2 (7 bases). CDR1 is WNHNN, CDR2 SYGVQD, per germline (reference sequence). The CDR3 length is 16 residues. V lost 3 bases, J lost 3 bases, and 18 bases lay in between. The chain's CDR3 is CASSDFSGGDIYEQYF. The CDR3 DNA follows: TGCGCCAGCAGTGATTTTTCGGGGGGCGATATCTACGAGCAGTACTTC.

The V gene is TRBV6-2 or TRBV6-3, the J gene TRBJ2-7; TRBD1 aligns across 12 bases. Looked up from germline, CDR1 is MNHEY and CDR2 is SVGEGT. V lost 2 bases to trimming and J lost 6 bases; unmatched junction nucleotides: 2. There are 14 residues in the CDR3. The CDR3 bases are TGTGCCAGCAGTTACGGGACAGGGGGCAGCGAGCAGTACTTC. This codes for CASSYGTGGSEQYF.

The chain couples TRBV24-1 to TRBJ2-1; 8 nucleotides line up with TRBD2. CDR1 KGHDR and CDR2 SFDVKD come from the germline V gene. This CDR3 is built from 18 residues. After removal of 6 bases from V and 6 bases from J, the junction contained 18 bases not matched to a gene. The CDR3 sequence: CATSLGRVSGIRGNEQFF. CDR3 DNA sequence: TGTGCCACCAGTTTGGGGAGAGTTAGCGGGATTCGAGGCAATGAGCAGTTCTTC.

The V and J genes are TRBV6-5 and TRBJ2-3; D uncertain. CDR3 length: 13 residues. Between the trimmed V and J ends, which lost 7 bases and 0 bases, there was a span of 8 bases. Germline lookup yields CDR1 MNHEY and CDR2 SVGAGI. CDR3 coding DNA: TGTGCCAGCACCTCCAGTAGCACAGATACGCAGTATTTT. Encoded protein: CASTSSSTDTQYF.

A single count supports this clone. The gene calls are TRBV2 and TRBJ2-1, with 10 bases lining up with TRBD2. V lost 7 bases to trimming and J lost 9 bases; unmatched junction nucleotides: 9. Per germline, CDR1 SNHLY and CDR2 FYNNEI. This CDR3 has 14 residues. The CDR3 loop is CASNQGVAGGEQFF. DNA for the CDR3: TGTGCCAGCAACCAGGGAGTAGCGGGAGGTGAGCAGTTCTTC.

This clone was recorded only once. This rearrangement joins TRBV7-2 to TRBJ2-1; D is perhaps TRBD2 (6 bases). There are 15 residues in the CDR3. Germline V gene sequence: CDR1 SGHTA, CDR2 FQGNSA. The germline V and J ends were trimmed by 7 bases and 1 base, with 14 bases remaining between them. The CDR3 region has the DNA TGTGCCAGCACTTCGGACGGGGGATCCTACAATGAGCAGTTCTTC. Protein product: CASTSDGGSYNEQFF.